This T cell receptor (beta chain) is drawn from a study of blood T cell repertoires in COVID-19. Study-level information: Samples of COVID-19 (acute and convalescent) were obtained from the United States, Italy and Spain.

Measured with immunoSEQ multiplex PCR; TCRdb has only the in-frame clones, and not every one. The profile shows hundreds of thousands of clones, around 89% of them singletons. The study recruited people aged about 18 to 95 years across approximately 24 US areas. Participant reports of clinical history set cohort assignment. This CDR3 region has 13 residues. Deletions cut 8 bases from V and 5 bases from J, with 16 bases between. CDR1 is SNHLY, CDR2 FYNNEI, per germline. This chain connects TRBV2 to TRBJ2-7; the D is unclear. The receptor was isolated from a woman under 30 who had recovered from COVID-19. The sequencing input was PBMCs or T cells enriched from blood (not recorded which). Here the CDR3 DNA reads TGTGCCAGCTCAAAGTTCTTGGGCCACGAGCAGTACTTC. It is translated as CASSKFLGHEQYF.